This TCR beta chain is drawn from a study of blood T cell repertoires in COVID-19. For the study at large: Donors in the United States, Italy and Spain gave samples during acute or convalescent COVID-19.

The CDR3 consists of 15 residues. In germline, CDR1 is SGHTA, CDR2 FQGTGA. Trimming removed 1 base from V and 2 bases from J; junction bases left unmatched: 3. The authors' processing: Cell counts per sample came from amplifying reference gene primers. TCRdb's copy holds only in-frame clones and misses some; the assay was immunoSEQ multiplex PCR. V, J and clone size are those of that table, while D and trimming were read from the DNA. The table shows around 72,000 clones, with 70% to 90% occurring only once. Sequencing used peripheral blood. This TCR came from a man aged 45-60 years with acute or convalescent COVID-19. The V gene is TRBV7-3, the J gene TRBJ2-5, with 8 bases matching TRBD2. The CDR3 spells CASSLRAGGQETQYF. The CDR3 nucleotides are TGTGCCAGCAGCTTAAGGGCGGGGGGACAAGAGACCCAGTACTTC.